This is a list of T cell receptor beta chains from one sample in a study of blood T cell repertoires in COVID-19. Clones were sequenced by immunoSEQ multiplex PCR, and TCRdb holds only the in-frame ones, with some missing. The profile shows around 700,000 clones, around 89% of them singletons. The sample comprised peripheral blood. These receptors all come from a woman aged 18-30 years with acute or convalescent COVID-19. Each CDR3 is given with its conserved first and last residue. The D gene is left open where the match is weak. A row's size may be missing; if present it is once, few, many or a size class.

D gene | clone size | J gene | V gene | CDR3 DNA | CDR3 protein
TRBD2 | . | TRBJ2-2 | TRBV5-1 | TGCGCCAGCAGCTTGGATCTAGCGGGGGCGAACACCGGGGAGCTGTTTTTT | CASSLDLAGANTGELFF
TRBD1 | . | TRBJ1-2 | TRBV10-2 | TGCGCCAGTACTCGGACAGGGGCAAACTATGGCTACACCTTC | CASTRTGANYGYTF
. | . | TRBJ2-3 | TRBV9 | TGTGCCAGCAGCGAGGGACTCTCGGGAAATACGCAGTATTTT | CASSEGLSGNTQYF
TRBD2 | once | TRBJ2-5 | TRBV30 | TGTGCCTGGAGTGTATTTAGCGGGGGTTTTCAAGAGACCCAGTACTTC | CAWSVFSGGFQETQYF
. | . | TRBJ1-1 | TRBV4-2 | TGTGCCAGCAGCCAAGTTTCTCTCACAGCTGAAGCTTTCTTT | CASSQVSLTAEAFF
TRBD1 | few | TRBJ2-7 | TRBV12-3/TRBV12-4 | TGTGCCAGCAGTTTAAGACAGGGCTACGAGCAGTACTTC | CASSLRQGYEQYF
. | . | TRBJ1-1 | TRBV5-1 | TGCGCCAGCAGTAAGAACGGCAGGGATGAAGCTTTCTTT | CASSKNGRDEAFF
TRBD1 | . | TRBJ1-6 | TRBV28 | TGTGCCAGCAGCTCCGGACAGGGGAAGGTTTCACCCCTCCACTTT | CASSSGQGKVSPLHF
TRBD1 | few | TRBJ1-4 | TRBV28 | TGTGCCAGCAAGACTTTCAGGGGGCGGAGTGAAAAACTGTTTTTT | CASKTFRGRSEKLFF
. | few | TRBJ2-6 | TRBV5-6 | TGTGCCAGCAGCTTGGATAACTCTGGGGCCAACGTCCTGACTTTC | CASSLDNSGANVLTF
. | few | TRBJ1-2 | TRBV27 | TGTGCCAGCAGTGCGGGGACGGAACCCTATGGCTACACCTTC | CASSAGTEPYGYTF
. | . | TRBJ2-1 | TRBV7-2 | TGTGCCAGCAGCTCCCTGAGGAATGAGCAGTTCTTC | CASSSLRNEQFF
TRBD1 | . | TRBJ1-5 | TRBV24-1 | TGTGCCACCAGTGAACGCGGACAGGGCTATCAGCCCCAGCATTTT | CATSERGQGYQPQHF
TRBD2 | once | TRBJ2-7 | TRBV3-1/TRBV3-2 | TGTGCCAGCAGCCTGTCCGGGACTAGCGGGGGGTACGAGCAGTACTTC | CASSLSGTSGGYEQYF
. | . | TRBJ1-1 | TRBV10-2 | TGCGCCAGCAGTGCGCTCGGAGGGACTGAAGCTTTCTTT | CASSALGGTEAFF
. | . | TRBJ2-1 | TRBV30 | TGTGCCTGGAGTTGGAGGGGTCCCTACAATGAGCAGTTCTTC | CAWSWRGPYNEQFF
TRBD1 | . | TRBJ1-2 | TRBV12-3/TRBV12-4 | TGTGCCAGCACCCCGGGACAGGGTCGTATCGGCACCTTC | CASTPGQGRIGTF
TRBD1 | . | TRBJ2-1 | TRBV11-1 | TGTGCCAGCAACGACAGGGAGTCCTACAATGAGCAGTTCTTC | CASNDRESYNEQFF
. | . | TRBJ2-7 | TRBV7-2 | TGTGCCAGCAGCTCCTGGAGTACCTCCTACGAGCAGTACTTC | CASSSWSTSYEQYF
TRBD1 | . | TRBJ1-1 | TRBV29-1 | TGCAGCGTTGTTACAGGGGATACTGAAGCTTTCTTT | CSVVTGDTEAFF
TRBD2 | . | TRBJ2-3 | TRBV9 | TGTGCCAGCAGCGTAGTTAGCGGGTCAGATACGCAGTATTTT | CASSVVSGSDTQYF
. | once | TRBJ1-3 | TRBV11-3 | TGTGCCAGCAGCTCCCGCAGCGGAGGAAACACCATATATTTT | CASSSRSGGNTIYF
. | . | TRBJ2-6 | TRBV19 | TGTGCCAGTAGTATAGACCCCGGGGGCTCTGGGGCCAACGTCCTGACTTTC | CASSIDPGGSGANVLTF
. | once | TRBJ1-2 | TRBV2 | TGTGCCAGCAGTGAAGACAGGGTCCATGGCTACACCTTC | CASSEDRVHGYTF
TRBD1 | . | TRBJ2-3 | TRBV7-9 | TGTGCCAGCAGTCCGACAGGGATGGTTCCAGATACGCAGTATTTT | CASSPTGMVPDTQYF
. | . | TRBJ1-2 | TRBV7-9 | TGTGCCAGCAGCCCACTAACATCCGCGAGGGCGGACTATGGCTACACCTTC | CASSPLTSARADYGYTF
TRBD1 | few | TRBJ1-2 | TRBV4-3 | TGCGCCAGCAGCCAAGCACAGGGGCCCTATGGCTACACCTTC | CASSQAQGPYGYTF
. | . | TRBJ2-5 | TRBV14 | TGTGCCAGCAGCCAGAGACTAGGGACCCAGTACTTC | CASSQRLGTQYF
TRBD1 | once | TRBJ1-4 | TRBV5-1 | TGCGCCAGCAGGCGGCAGGGGGGTACTAATGAAAAACTGTTTTTT | CASRRQGGTNEKLFF
. | . | TRBJ1-1 | TRBV4-1 | TGCGCCAGCAGCCAAGAGGCGGGGGCCACCACTGAAGCTTTCTTT | CASSQEAGATTEAFF
TRBD1 | . | TRBJ1-1 | TRBV10-3 | TGTGCCATCAGTGATACAGGACAGGGAGAAGGGTCTGAAGCTTTCTTT | CAISDTGQGEGSEAFF
TRBD1 | few | TRBJ1-2 | TRBV6-4 | TGTGCCAGCAGTGCGGCAGGGGGCATGGTTTATGGCTACACCTTC | CASSAAGGMVYGYTF
TRBD1 | . | TRBJ1-2 | TRBV19 | TGTGCCAAGGGGGACAGCTTCTATGGCTACACCTTC | CAKGDSFYGYTF
TRBD1 | . | TRBJ1-4 | TRBV2 | TGTGCCAGCAGTGGAAGGACAGGGGGCCGAAATGAAAAACTGTTTTTT | CASSGRTGGRNEKLFF
TRBD1 | . | TRBJ1-4 | TRBV30 | TGTGCCTGTAAGGGACAGGTGGGAGGAAAACTGTTTTTT | CACKGQVGGKLFF